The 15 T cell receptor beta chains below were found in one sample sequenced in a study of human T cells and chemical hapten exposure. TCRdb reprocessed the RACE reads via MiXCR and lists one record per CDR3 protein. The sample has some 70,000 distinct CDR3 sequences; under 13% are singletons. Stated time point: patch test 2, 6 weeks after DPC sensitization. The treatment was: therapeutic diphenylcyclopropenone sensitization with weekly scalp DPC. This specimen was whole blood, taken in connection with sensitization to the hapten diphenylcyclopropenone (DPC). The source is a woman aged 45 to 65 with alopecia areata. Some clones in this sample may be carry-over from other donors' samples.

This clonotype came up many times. The CDR3 DNA reads TGCAGCGTTGAAACAGGGGGGAACTACGAGCAGTACTTC. Translation: CSVETGGNYEQYF. The J gene is TRBJ2-7, the V gene TRBV29-1; 8 bases agree with TRBD1. CDR1 and CDR2 (germline): SQVTM, ANQGSEA. V was clipped by 2 bases and J by 3 bases; unmatched bases: 3. The CDR3 consists of 13 residues.

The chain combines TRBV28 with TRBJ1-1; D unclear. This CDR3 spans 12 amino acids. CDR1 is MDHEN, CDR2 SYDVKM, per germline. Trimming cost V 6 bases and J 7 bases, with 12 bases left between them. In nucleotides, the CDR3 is TGTGCCAGCAGCCGACGGGCCATTGAAGCTTTCTTT. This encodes CASSRRAIEAFF.

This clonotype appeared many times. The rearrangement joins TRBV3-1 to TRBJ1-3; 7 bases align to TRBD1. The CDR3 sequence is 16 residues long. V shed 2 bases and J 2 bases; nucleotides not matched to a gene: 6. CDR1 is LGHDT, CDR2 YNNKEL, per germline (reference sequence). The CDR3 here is CASSQLPDRAGNTIYF. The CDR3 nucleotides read TGTGCCAGCAGCCAATTACCTGACAGGGCTGGAAACACCATATATTTT.

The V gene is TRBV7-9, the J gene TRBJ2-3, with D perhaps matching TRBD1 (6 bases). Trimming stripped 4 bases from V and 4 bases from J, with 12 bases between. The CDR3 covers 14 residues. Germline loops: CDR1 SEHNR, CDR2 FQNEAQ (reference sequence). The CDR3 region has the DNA TGTGCCAGCAGCTCAGGGGTACTGTCAGATACGCAGTATTTT. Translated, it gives CASSSGVLSDTQYF. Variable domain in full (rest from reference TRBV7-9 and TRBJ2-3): DTGVSQNPRHKITKRGQNVTFRCDPISEHNRLYWYRQTLGQGPEFLTYFQNEAQLEKSRLLSDRFSAERPKGSFSTLEIQRTEQGDSAMYLCASSSGVLSDTQYFGPGTRLTVL.

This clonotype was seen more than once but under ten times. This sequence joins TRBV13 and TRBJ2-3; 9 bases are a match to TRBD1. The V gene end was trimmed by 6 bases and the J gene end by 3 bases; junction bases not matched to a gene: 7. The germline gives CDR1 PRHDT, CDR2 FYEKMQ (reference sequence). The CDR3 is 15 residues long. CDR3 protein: CASRRTGDGTDTQYF. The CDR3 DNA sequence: TGTGCCAGCAGACGGACAGGGGATGGAACAGATACGCAGTATTTT. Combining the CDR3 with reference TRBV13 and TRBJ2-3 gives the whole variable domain AAGVIQSPRHLIKEKRETATLKCYPIPRHDTVYWYQQGPGQDPQFLISFYEKMQSDKGSIPDRFSAQQFSDYHSELNMSSLELGDSALYFCASRRTGDGTDTQYFGPGTRLTVL.

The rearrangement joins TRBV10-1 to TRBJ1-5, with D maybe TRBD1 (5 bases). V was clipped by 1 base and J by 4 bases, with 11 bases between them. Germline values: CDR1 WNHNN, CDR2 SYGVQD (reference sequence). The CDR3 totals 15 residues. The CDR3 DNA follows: TGCGCCAGCAGTGAGTACCGGGACGGGAATCAGCCCCAGCATTTT. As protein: CASSEYRDGNQPQHF.

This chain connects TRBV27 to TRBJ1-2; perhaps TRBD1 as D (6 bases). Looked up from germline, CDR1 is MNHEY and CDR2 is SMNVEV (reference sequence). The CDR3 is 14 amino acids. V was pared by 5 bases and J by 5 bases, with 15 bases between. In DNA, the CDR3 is TGTGCCAGCAGTCTCCACAGGGCTGAGTATGGCTACACCTTC. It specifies CASSLHRAEYGYTF.

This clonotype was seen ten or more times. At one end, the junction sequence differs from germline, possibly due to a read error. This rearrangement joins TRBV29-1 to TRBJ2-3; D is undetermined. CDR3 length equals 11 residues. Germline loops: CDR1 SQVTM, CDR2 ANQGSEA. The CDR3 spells CSVEGTDTQYF. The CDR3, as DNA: TGCAGCGTCGAAGGCACAGATACGCAGTATTTT.

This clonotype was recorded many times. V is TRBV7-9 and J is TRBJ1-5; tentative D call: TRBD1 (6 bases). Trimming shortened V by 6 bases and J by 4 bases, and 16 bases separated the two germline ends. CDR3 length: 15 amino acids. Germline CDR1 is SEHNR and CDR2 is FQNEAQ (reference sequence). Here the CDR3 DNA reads TGTGCCAGCAGTTACGCCGGGACACTAAATCAGCCCCAGCATTTT. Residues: CASSYAGTLNQPQHF. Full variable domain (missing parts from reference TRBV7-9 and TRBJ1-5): DTGVSQNPRHKITKRGQNVTFRCDPISEHNRLYWYRQTLGQGPEFLTYFQNEAQLEKSRLLSDRFSAERPKGSFSTLEIQRTEQGDSAMYLCASSYAGTLNQPQHFGDGTRLSIL.

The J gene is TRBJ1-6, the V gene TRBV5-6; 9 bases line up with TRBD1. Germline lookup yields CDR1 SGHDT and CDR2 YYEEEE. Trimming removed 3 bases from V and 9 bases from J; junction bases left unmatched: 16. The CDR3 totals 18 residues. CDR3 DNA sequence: TGTGCCAGCAGCTCCTCGCTGACAGGGGGTGGCGTAAGTTCACCCCTCCACTTT. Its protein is CASSSSLTGGGVSSPLHF.

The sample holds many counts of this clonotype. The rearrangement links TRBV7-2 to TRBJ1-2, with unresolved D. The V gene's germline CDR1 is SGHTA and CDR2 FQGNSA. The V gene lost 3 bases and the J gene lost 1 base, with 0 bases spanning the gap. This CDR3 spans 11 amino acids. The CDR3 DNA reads TGTGCCAGCAGCTTTAACTATGGCTACACCTTC. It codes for CASSFNYGYTF.

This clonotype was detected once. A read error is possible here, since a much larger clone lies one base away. DNA of the CDR3: TGTGCCAGCACAGGCCCTTACAGTGAGCAGTTCTTC. Its translation is CASTGPYSEQFF. V and J are TRBV6-6 and TRBJ2-1; D gene ambiguous. This CDR3 has 12 amino acids. The germline CDR1 and CDR2 sequences are MNHNY and SVGAGI (reference sequence).

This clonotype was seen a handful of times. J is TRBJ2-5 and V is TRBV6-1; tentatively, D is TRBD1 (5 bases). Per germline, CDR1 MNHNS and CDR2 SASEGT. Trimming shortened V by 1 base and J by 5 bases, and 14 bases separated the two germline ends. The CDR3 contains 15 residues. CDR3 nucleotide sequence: TGTGCCAGCAGTGAAGGGTTGGGGTCAGGGGAGACCCAGTACTTC. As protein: CASSEGLGSGETQYF.

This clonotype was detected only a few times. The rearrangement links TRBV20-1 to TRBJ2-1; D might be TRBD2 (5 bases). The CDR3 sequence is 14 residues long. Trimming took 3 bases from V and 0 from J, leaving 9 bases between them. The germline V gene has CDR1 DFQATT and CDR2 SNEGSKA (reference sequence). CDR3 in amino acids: CSASWESSYNEQFF. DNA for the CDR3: TGCAGTGCTAGTTGGGAGAGCTCCTACAATGAGCAGTTCTTC.

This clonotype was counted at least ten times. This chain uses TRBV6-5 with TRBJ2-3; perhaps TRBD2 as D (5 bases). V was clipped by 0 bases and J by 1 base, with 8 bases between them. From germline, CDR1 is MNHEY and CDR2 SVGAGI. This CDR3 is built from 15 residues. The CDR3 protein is CASSYSKAGTDTQYF. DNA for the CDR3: TGTGCCAGCAGTTACTCGAAAGCGGGCACAGATACGCAGTATTTT.